The following is a T cell receptor beta chain sequence with its context. Antigen unknown. This record comes from a study of immune evolution from preneoplasia to lung adenocarcinoma. Across the study: HLA loss of heterozygosity: over 5.5% AIS, about 15% MIA, about 35% ADC, none AAH. Study-wide results and caveats: T cell clonality was higher in KRAS-mutant than EGFR-mutant or wild-type nodules.

The CDR3 has 14 residues. Deletions cut 0 bases from V and 1 base from J, with 6 bases between. Germline lookup yields CDR1 SNHLY and CDR2 FYNNEI. Sequencing was performed with immunoSEQ multiplex PCR; in TCRdb, only in-frame clones are kept and a portion is missing. The sample has about 4,900 clones, roughly four fifths seen once; the top ten hold around 8.3%. This receptor was identified in a person aged 70 to 79 with lung adenocarcinoma. The chain uses TRBV2 and TRBJ1-2; no clear D. The sequencing input was FFPE lung adenocarcinoma in situ tissue. The CDR3 is CASSEARVNYGYTF. The CDR3 DNA reads as TGTGCCAGCAGTGAAGCACGAGTTAACTATGGCTACACCTTC. Full variable domain (missing parts from reference TRBV2 and TRBJ1-2): EPEVTQTPSHQVTQMGQEVILRCVPISNHLYFYWYRQILGQKVEFLVSFYNNEISEKSEIFDDQFSVERPDGSNFTLKIRSTKLEDSAMYFCASSEARVNYGYTFGSGTRLTVV.